This TCR beta chain was captured by sequencing in a study of blood T cell repertoires in COVID-19. As for the study in general: The United States, Italy and Spain were the sources of the acute and convalescent COVID-19 samples. From T cells, B-cell-depleted T cells, or PBMCs came the material, which was cDNA or gDNA.

Per the authors' pipeline: Amplified reference gene primers provided the basis for estimating nucleated cell counts. Some clones are missing from TCRdb's copy, which holds only in-frame ones; the method was immunoSEQ multiplex PCR. V and J calls and clone size come straight from that table; D and trimming were deduced from the DNA. The sample comprises 100,000 to 110,000 clones, about 90% of which are singletons, and roughly 4.6% rests with the top ten. This CDR3 is 16 amino acids long. After removal of 3 bases from V and 3 bases from J, the junction contained 10 bases not matched to a gene. The V gene's germline CDR1 is DFQATT and CDR2 SNEGSKA (reference sequence).

The sequence was collected from a human donor in a cohort sampled during active COVID-19. Specimen: peripheral blood. V is TRBV20-1 and J is TRBJ1-1, with 10 bases identical to TRBD1. The CDR3 DNA reads TGCAGTGCTAGTCGTCAGACAGGGGGCTCGTACACTGAAGCTTTCTTT. It codes for CSASRQTGGSYTEAFF.